This passage covers 28 T cell receptor beta chains from one sample sequenced in a study of blood T cell repertoires in COVID-19. Sequencing was performed with immunoSEQ multiplex PCR; in TCRdb, only in-frame clones are kept and a portion is missing. Here the sample spans around 240,000 clones, more than 75% being singletons. Input material: peripheral blood. The receptors originated from a woman aged 25 to 39 who had recovered from COVID-19.

The V gene is TRBV18, the J gene TRBJ1-1; 10 nucleotides agree with TRBD1. Trimming removed 3 bases from V and 3 bases from J; junction bases left unmatched: 4. Germline CDR1 reads KGHSH; CDR2 reads LQKENI. The CDR3 is 15 residues long. The CDR3 sequence: CASSPDRGQYTEAFF. In DNA, the CDR3 is TGTGCCAGCTCACCTGACAGGGGGCAGTACACTGAAGCTTTCTTT.

The gene calls are TRBV4-1 and TRBJ2-5; 8 nucleotides match TRBD1. CDR1 is MGHRA and CDR2 is YSYEKL in the germline V gene. The junction had 5 bases not matched to a gene; V was cut back by 1 base and J by 4 bases. The CDR3 is made up of 15 amino acids. CDR3 sequence (DNA): TGCGCCAGCAGCCAAGGACAGGGGTTCGCAGAGACCCAGTACTTC. Encoded protein: CASSQGQGFAETQYF.

The rearrangement links TRBV7-9 to TRBJ1-3; possibly TRBD1 for D (6 bases). Trimming left V 5 bases short and J 2 bases short, with 10 bases between. Per germline, CDR1 SEHNR and CDR2 FQNEAQ (reference sequence). The CDR3 covers 14 residues. In DNA, the CDR3 is TGTGCCAGCAGCCCCCCAGGGGCTGGAAACACCATATATTTT. It encodes CASSPPGAGNTIYF.

The chain carries TRBV6-5 and TRBJ1-1; D is perhaps TRBD1 (6 bases). Per germline, CDR1 MNHEY and CDR2 SVGAGI. The CDR3 consists of 15 residues. V dropped 4 bases and J dropped 3 bases, with 15 bases sitting between them. The CDR3 reads CASSFSQGFDTEAFF. As DNA, the CDR3 is TGTGCCAGCAGTTTTTCCCAGGGGTTCGACACTGAAGCTTTCTTT.

This rearrangement joins TRBV11-2 to TRBJ2-5, with 14 bases fitting TRBD2. Germline V lookup: CDR1 SGHAT, CDR2 FQNNGV. Trimming removed 1 base from V and 3 bases from J; junction bases left unmatched: 7. The CDR3 runs to 18 residues. CDR3 sequence (DNA): TGTGCCAGCAGCTTAGTTCGGACTAGCGGGGGGTCTAAAGAGACCCAGTACTTC. Protein product: CASSLVRTSGGSKETQYF.

This chain links TRBV15 with TRBJ2-3; D is undetermined. The germline gives CDR1 LNHNV, CDR2 YYDKDF (reference sequence). Trimming took 0 bases from V and 2 from J, leaving 21 bases between them. The CDR3 contains 19 residues. This chain's CDR3 is CATSRDPISGSTFTDTQYF. DNA of the CDR3: TGTGCCACCAGCAGAGACCCCATCTCCGGGTCTACTTTCACAGATACGCAGTATTTT.

As for this clone: Distinct nucleotide sequences in the sample also encode this CDR3. V usage is TRBV4-1 and J usage is TRBJ2-7; 7 nucleotides line up with TRBD1. Germline-derived CDR1 and CDR2 are MGHRA and YSYEKL. This CDR3 has 15 amino acids. V lost 0 bases, J lost 1 base, and 3 bases stayed unmatched. CDR3 region: CASSQDRGSSYEQYF. Written as DNA, the CDR3 is TGCGCCAGCAGCCAAGACAGGGGGTCGTCCTACGAGCAGTACTTC.

This chain connects TRBV20-1 to TRBJ1-2; 11 bases match TRBD1. This CDR3 spans 15 amino acids. Germline loops: CDR1 DFQATT, CDR2 SNEGSKA (reference sequence). J gave up 8 bases and V 3 bases, and 11 bases lay outside the gene matches. The CDR3 DNA reads TGCAGTGCTAGTACTGGGACAGGGGGTCCCGAGGGCTACACCTTC. This codes for CSASTGTGGPEGYTF.

The J gene is TRBJ2-1, the V gene TRBV5-4, with TRBD1 as a possible D gene (6 bases). This CDR3 contains 15 residues. Germline V gene lookup returns CDR1 SGHNT and CDR2 YYREEE (reference sequence). The germline V and J ends were trimmed by 0 bases and 4 bases, with 11 bases remaining between them. For the CDR3, the DNA is TGTGCCAGCAGCTTGGATGAGGGGGAGTACAATGAGCAGTTCTTC. Translated, it gives CASSLDEGEYNEQFF.

The chain links TRBV11-2 to TRBJ2-7, with 10 bases matching TRBD2. The V and J ends lost 5 bases and 3 bases, in that order; junction bases with no gene match: 7. The germline CDR1 and CDR2 sequences are SGHAT and FQNNGV. The CDR3 loop spans 15 amino acids. The CDR3 reads CASSPLAGGIYEQYF. For the CDR3, the DNA is TGTGCCAGCAGCCCATTAGCGGGGGGAATCTACGAGCAGTACTTC.

This rearrangement joins TRBV5-6 to TRBJ2-3, with a possible D match to TRBD2 (5 bases). Trimming shortened V by 1 base and J by 3 bases, and 18 bases separated the two germline ends. CDR3 length: 17 residues. Germline CDR1 SGHDT, CDR2 YYEEEE. CDR3 region: CASSLSGKFGGTDTQYF. The CDR3 nucleotides read TGTGCCAGCAGCTTGTCTGGGAAGTTTGGAGGTACAGATACGCAGTATTTT. Supplemented by reference TRBV5-6 and TRBJ2-3, the full variable domain reads DAGVTQSPTHLIKTRGQQVTLRCSPKSGHDTVSWYQQALGQGPQFIFQYYEEEERQRGNFPDRFSGHQFPNYSSELNVNALLLGDSALYLCASSLSGKFGGTDTQYFGPGTRLTVL.

The rearrangement uses TRBV4-2 and TRBJ1-4; 9 nucleotides align to TRBD1. Germline lookup yields CDR1 LGHNA and CDR2 YNFKEQ. The CDR3 totals 15 residues. The J segment lost 8 bases and the V segment lost 4 bases, leaving 8 bases of the junction unmatched. The CDR3 sequence: CASSPTGGREEKLFF. The CDR3 DNA follows: TGTGCCAGCAGCCCAACAGGGGGCCGTGAGGAAAAACTGTTTTTT.

CDR3 in DNA: TGCGCCAGCAGTGAGGCGGGCTACGAGCAGTACTTC. Encoded protein: CASSEAGYEQYF. V usage is TRBV10-1 and J usage is TRBJ2-7; perhaps TRBD2 as D (5 bases). This CDR3 has 12 amino acids. Germline V gene data show CDR1 as WNHNN and CDR2 as SYGVQD (reference sequence). Trimming removed 2 bases from V and 3 bases from J, with 5 bases in between.

This clone was counted once. The sample has other DNA sequences that encode this CDR3 too. The chain recombines TRBV10-3 with TRBJ2-1; 7 nucleotides line up with TRBD1. The V and J ends lost 4 bases and 1 base, in that order; junction bases with no gene match: 1. Germline-derived CDR1 and CDR2 are ENHRY and SYGVKD. The CDR3 is 14 amino acids. The CDR3 spells CAISGQGSYNEQFF. The DNA for the CDR3 is TGTGCCATCAGTGGACAGGGTTCCTACAATGAGCAGTTCTTC.

This chain uses TRBV6-7 with TRBJ1-4; D uncertain. TRBV6-7 carries the ORF label, with uncertain function. Trimming took off 11 bases at V and 5 bases at J, with 15 bases between the two ends. The CDR3 has 13 residues. CDR3 sequence reads: CAGHDGYNEKLFF. In DNA, the CDR3 is TGTGCCGGCCACGACGGGTACAATGAAAAACTGTTTTTT.

V gene TRBV30 combines with J gene TRBJ2-1; 9 bases are a match to TRBD2. The CDR3 is made up of 14 amino acids. Germline CDR1 and CDR2: GTSNPN and SVGIG (reference sequence). Trimming at V came to 3 bases and at J to 7 bases, leaving 7 bases not matched to a gene. CDR3 residues: CAWRSLAGRNEQFF. Written as DNA, the CDR3 is TGTGCCTGGAGGAGTCTAGCGGGACGAAATGAGCAGTTCTTC.

The CDR3 region has the DNA TGCGCCAGCAGCCAGCACAGGGGGGAGGTTTACGAGCAGTACTTC. Translated: CASSQHRGEVYEQYF. The chain combines TRBV4-1 with TRBJ2-7, with TRBD1 matching 8 bases. V lost 3 bases and J lost 4; bases outside the gene matches: 8. The CDR3 contains 15 residues. Per the germline V gene, CDR1 is MGHRA and CDR2 is YSYEKL.

The chain is built from TRBV5-8 and TRBJ2-5, with D possibly being TRBD2 (5 bases). V gave up 0 bases and J gave up 5 bases, with 11 bases separating them. CDR1 and CDR2 from the germline V gene are SGHTS and YDEGEE. CDR3 length equals 14 residues. CDR3 nucleotides: TGTGCCAGCAGCTTGGCCGCGGGTCAGGAGACCCAGTACTTC. Protein: CASSLAAGQETQYF.

The gene calls are TRBV9 and TRBJ1-1; D perhaps matches TRBD1 (5 bases). This CDR3 is 15 amino acids long. Germline V gives CDR1 SGDLS, CDR2 YYNGEE. V was clipped by 0 bases and J by 3 bases, with 12 bases between them. The CDR3 bases are TGTGCCAGCAGCGTAGGAATCAGGGTTGACACTGAAGCTTTCTTT. Translation gives CASSVGIRVDTEAFF.

The chain links TRBV4-1 to TRBJ2-7; TRBD2 matches at 10 bases. CDR3 length: 15 amino acids. Germline CDR1 and CDR2: MGHRA and YSYEKL. V lost 3 bases, J lost 3 bases, and 5 bases stayed unmatched. The CDR3 DNA reads TGCGCCAGCAGCCAGGATGGACTAGCGGACTACGAGCAGTACTTC. Protein: CASSQDGLADYEQYF.

This clone occurred a few times. Other DNA sequences in this specimen translate into the identical CDR3. The chain employs TRBV6-5 and TRBJ1-5, with 7 bases matching TRBD1. CDR1 and CDR2 (germline): MNHEY, SVGAGI. The CDR3 runs to 15 residues. The V segment lost 2 bases and the J segment 0 bases; nucleotides outside the gene matches: 1. This CDR3 reads CASSYRQGSNQPQHF. The CDR3 DNA follows: TGTGCCAGCAGTTACCGACAGGGTAGCAATCAGCCCCAGCATTTT.

The chain uses TRBV12-2 and TRBJ2-7; TRBD2 reflects the table's D call only, with no check against the DNA. TRBV12-2 is listed as a pseudogene. The length of the CDR3 is 15 residues. The CDR3 DNA sequence: TGTGCAAGTCGCTTAGCGCTAGCGGGGGCTTACGAGCAGTACTTC. This gives the protein CASRLALAGAYEQYF.

The chain combines TRBV10-3 with TRBJ2-1, with 12 positions matching TRBD2. CDR3 size: 19 residues. Germline CDR1 ENHRY, CDR2 SYGVKD. The ends lost 6 bases at V and 9 bases at J; junction bases unmatched: 21. The CDR3 sequence is CAISDPSGGALVAFVEQFF. The CDR3 DNA reads TGTGCCATCAGCGACCCTAGCGGGGGGGCCTTAGTGGCGTTTGTTGAGCAGTTCTTC.

On this clone: Other nucleotide sequences in the sample specify the same CDR3. The V gene is TRBV9, the J gene TRBJ2-3; 12 bases match TRBD2. The CDR3 sequence is 17 residues long. J was trimmed by 2 bases and V by 2 bases; bases with no gene match: 6. Germline V gives CDR1 SGDLS, CDR2 YYNGEE. The CDR3 DNA reads as TGTGCCAGCAGCGTGGACCCTAGCGGGGGGGTCACAGATACGCAGTATTTT. This encodes CASSVDPSGGVTDTQYF.

The chain is built from TRBV4-1 and TRBJ2-1, with TRBD1 as a possible D gene (5 bases). The CDR3 has 15 amino acids. Trimming removed 4 bases from V and 4 bases from J, with 14 bases in between. Germline CDR1 reads MGHRA; CDR2 reads YSYEKL. As DNA, the CDR3 is TGCGCCAGCAGCCTAGACAATAGGGGTTACAATGAGCAGTTCTTC. Translated: CASSLDNRGYNEQFF.

The gene calls are TRBV10-3 and TRBJ2-7; 14 bases agree with TRBD2. Germline CDR1 reads ENHRY; CDR2 reads SYGVKD. This CDR3 is 14 amino acids long. The V and J ends lost 10 bases and 2 bases, in that order; junction bases with no gene match: 4. The CDR3 spells CATAGLAGAYEQYF. CDR3 sequence (DNA): TGTGCCACCGCGGGACTAGCGGGGGCCTACGAGCAGTACTTC.

The V and J genes are TRBV7-3 and TRBJ1-1, with D possibly being TRBD1 (6 bases). CDR3 length equals 13 residues. CDR1 is SGHTA, CDR2 FQGTGA, per germline. V dropped 2 bases and J dropped 8 bases, with 12 bases sitting between them. CDR3 DNA: TGTGCCAGCAGCTTATCTACAGGGTTCGAAGCTTTCTTT. As protein: CASSLSTGFEAFF.

The chain combines TRBV11-3 with TRBJ2-1, with 11 positions matching TRBD2. V shed 1 base, J shed 10 bases, and the junction held 6 bases outside the gene matches. The CDR3 loop spans 15 amino acids. Germline V lookup: CDR1 SGHNT, CDR2 YENEEA. CDR3: CASSLGTSGGDEQFF. The CDR3, as DNA: TGTGCCAGCAGCTTAGGTACTAGCGGGGGCGACGAGCAGTTCTTC.